This T cell receptor (beta chain) came from a study of cytomegalovirus exposure and HLA in healthy donors. PCR used 60 Vbeta primers and 13 Jbeta primers. Method: immunoSEQ multiplex PCR; TCRdb's copy keeps in-frame clones and lacks some. The sample holds some 110,000 clones. V trimming: 6 bases; J trimming: 7 bases; junction bases outside the gene matches: 5. Germline values: CDR1 KGHSH, CDR2 LQKENI. CDR3 length: 14 amino acids. Sequencing was carried out using PBMCs. This clonotype was obtained from a young man in good health and CMV-seronegative. The rearrangement joins TRBV18 to TRBJ1-5, with 11 bases matching TRBD1. Here the CDR3 reads CASSGTGGEQPQHF. DNA of the CDR3: TGTGCCAGCTCTGGGACAGGGGGGGAGCAGCCCCAGCATTTT.